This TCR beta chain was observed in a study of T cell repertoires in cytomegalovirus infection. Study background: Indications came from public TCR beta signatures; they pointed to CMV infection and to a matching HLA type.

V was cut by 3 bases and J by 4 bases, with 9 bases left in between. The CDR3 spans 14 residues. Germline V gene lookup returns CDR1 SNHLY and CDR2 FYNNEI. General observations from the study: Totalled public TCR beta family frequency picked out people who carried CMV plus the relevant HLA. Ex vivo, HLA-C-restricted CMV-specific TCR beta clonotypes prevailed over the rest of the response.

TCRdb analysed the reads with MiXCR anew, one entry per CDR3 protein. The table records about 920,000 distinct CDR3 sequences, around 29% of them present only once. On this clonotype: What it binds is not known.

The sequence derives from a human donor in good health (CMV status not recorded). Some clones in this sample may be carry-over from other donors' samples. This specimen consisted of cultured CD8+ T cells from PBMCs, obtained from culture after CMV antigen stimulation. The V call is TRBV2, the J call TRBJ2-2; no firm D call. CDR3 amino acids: CASSEAARTGELFF. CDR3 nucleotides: TGTGCCAGCAGTGAGGCAGCTCGCACCGGGGAGCTGTTTTTT.